The sequence of this TCR beta chain was determined in a study of T cell changes during pregnancy in multiple sclerosis. Trimming removed 2 bases from V and 2 bases from J; junction bases left unmatched: 9. The CDR3 sequence is 17 residues long. Using immunoSEQ multiplex PCR, the repertoire was profiled, and TCRdb retains in-frame clones only, with some absent. The profile covers some 81,000 clones, with just over 90% appearing a single time and around 2.6% taken by the ten largest. This receptor was identified in a female donor in good health, enrolled as a control in a pregnancy study. Specimen: peripheral blood, collected after pregnancy. The chain links TRBV5-7 to TRBJ2-5; the match to TRBD2 covers 10 bases. TRBV5-7 is marked as an open reading frame, function uncertain. CDR3 DNA sequence: TGTGCCAGCAGCTTCTCGTTTGAGCGGGGGGGTCAAGAGACCCAGTACTTC. Protein sequence: CASSFSFERGGQETQYF.